These 29 T cell receptor beta chains were all obtained from the same sample, sequenced in a study of blood T cells in healthy people across ages. The authors ran a second PCR of 7 to 11 cycles using a sample-barcoded 5' primer and a J-beta primer mix. TCRdb reanalysed the 5' RACE reads using MiXCR and keeps one entry per CDR3 protein. The sample lists about 1.6 million distinct CDR3 sequences; roughly 30% were seen once. The sequenced sample was blood. The receptors were gathered from a woman aged 25 to 45 in good health.

The gene calls are TRBV20-1 and TRBJ2-5, with TRBD1 identical over 8 bases. Germline V gene lookup returns CDR1 DFQATT and CDR2 SNEGSKA (reference sequence). The CDR3 extends over 18 amino acids. V gave up 0 bases and J gave up 5 bases; unmatched junction bases: 17. The CDR3 region is CSARDAGRGRRRAETQYF. For the CDR3, the DNA is TGCAGTGCTAGAGATGCCGGCAGGGGGCGAAGACGGGCGGAGACCCAGTACTTC.

On this clonotype itself: This may come from a read error, since a much larger clone is one base off. The J gene is TRBJ2-7, the V gene TRBV5-1; 7 positions agree with TRBD1. Per the germline V gene, CDR1 is SGHRS and CDR2 is YFSETQ. J lost 7 bases, V lost 0 bases, and 13 bases had no gene match. The CDR3 totals 16 residues. In DNA, the CDR3 is TGCGCCAGCAGCTTGGCCTCGGCAGGGGGTCTAAGTGAGCAGTACTTC. As protein: CASSLASAGGLSEQYF.

The V call is TRBV12-3 or TRBV12-4, the J call TRBJ2-3; TRBD2 matches 11 bases. CDR3 length equals 20 residues. J lost 0 bases, V lost 6 bases, and 17 bases had no gene match. The CDR3 loop is CASSQRSGLGLAASTDTQYF. The DNA for the CDR3 is TGTGCCAGCAGCCAGCGAAGCGGTCTGGGACTAGCGGCGAGCACAGATACGCAGTATTTT.

The DNA for the CDR3 is TGTGCCAGCAGCTTCGGCCGAGTTGTAGGCAATGAGCAGTTCTTC. Translated: CASSFGRVVGNEQFF. The chain couples TRBV13 to TRBJ2-1; D gene uncertain. Germline CDR1 PRHDT, CDR2 FYEKMQ (reference sequence). Trimming removed 3 bases from V and 6 bases from J, with 15 bases in between. This CDR3 contains 15 residues.

The chain links TRBV20-1 to TRBJ1-5; maybe TRBD1 (5 bases). CDR1 DFQATT and CDR2 SNEGSKA come from the germline V gene (reference sequence). V lost 4 bases, J lost 3 bases, and 16 bases lay in between. This CDR3 comprises 15 residues. The CDR3 loop reads CSATASGGTNQPQHF. The CDR3 nucleotides read TGCAGTGCTACCGCGTCGGGAGGGACCAATCAGCCCCAGCATTTT.

This clonotype was seen more than once but under ten times. The rearrangement links TRBV20-1 to TRBJ2-1; tentatively, D is TRBD1 (6 bases). CDR3 length equals 15 residues. Germline CDR1 and CDR2: DFQATT and SNEGSKA (reference sequence). With 6 bases removed from V and 5 bases from J, the gap between germline ends came to 20 bases. CDR3 sequence reads: CSAEPGQKPHNEQFF. The CDR3 DNA reads TGCAGTGCCGAACCTGGACAGAAGCCTCACAATGAGCAGTTCTTC.

The chain uses TRBV25-1 and TRBJ1-1, with a possible D match to TRBD1 (5 bases). V lost 3 bases, J lost 4 bases, and 9 bases lay in between. The CDR3 sequence is 13 residues long. Germline V gene sequence: CDR1 MGHDK, CDR2 SYGVNS. This chain's CDR3 is CASSDRVATEAFF. In DNA form, the CDR3 reads TGTGCCAGCAGTGACAGGGTGGCCACTGAAGCTTTCTTT.

This clonotype has more than one count but fewer than ten. One base away lies a much larger clone, so this may be a sequencing read error. The chain is built from TRBV20-1 and TRBJ2-3; TRBD2 matches at 14 bases. The CDR3 consists of 14 residues. J lost 4 bases, V lost 3 bases, and 0 bases had no gene match. Per the germline V gene, CDR1 is DFQATT and CDR2 is SNEGSKA (reference sequence). CDR3 nucleotide sequence: TGCAGTGCTAGGACTAGCGGGAGGGCAGATACGCAGTATTTT. Its protein product is CSARTSGRADTQYF.

The chain has TRBV20-1 and TRBJ1-1; 11 nucleotides line up with TRBD1. Germline assignment: CDR1 DFQATT and CDR2 SNEGSKA (reference sequence). The CDR3 runs to 14 residues. The V segment lost 4 bases and the J segment 2 bases; nucleotides outside the gene matches: 3. CDR3 sequence (DNA): TGCAGTGCTATACGGACAGGGGGCAACACTGAAGCTTTCTTT. Amino acids: CSAIRTGGNTEAFF.

As to this clonotype: At one boundary the junction diverges from the germline segment, which might be a read error. The chain employs TRBV30 and TRBJ1-2, with no clear D. Germline V CDR1 and CDR2: GTSNPN, SVGIG (reference sequence). This CDR3 is 14 amino acids long. CDR3 loop: CAWSVLRARYGCTF. CDR3 bases: TGTGCCTGGAGTGTACTGAGGGCACGATATGGCTGCACCTTC. Variable domain in full (rest from reference TRBV30 and TRBJ1-2): SQTIHQWPATLVQPVGSPLSLECTVEGTSNPNLYWYRQAAGRGLQLLFYSVGIGQISSEVPQNLSASRPQDRQFILSSKKLLLSDSGFYLCAWSVLRARYGCTFGSGTRLTVV.

This rearrangement joins TRBV5-1 to TRBJ2-5, with TRBD2 as a possible D gene (5 bases). Trimming stripped 1 base from V and 5 bases from J, with 12 bases between. The germline CDR1 and CDR2 sequences are SGHRS and YFSETQ. The CDR3 spans 14 residues. The chain's CDR3 is CASSLNIGGETQYF. CDR3 nucleotides: TGCGCCAGCAGCTTGAATATCGGCGGGGAGACCCAGTACTTC.

A few counts support this clonotype. J is TRBJ2-7 and V is TRBV7-9, with D possibly TRBD1 on 5 matching bases. The CDR3 loop spans 15 amino acids. The germline CDR1 and CDR2 sequences are SEHNR and FQNEAQ (reference sequence). Deletions cut 0 bases from V and 4 bases from J, with 13 bases between. In DNA, the CDR3 is TGTGCCAGCAGCTTAGCGATCGGGCAGGGTTACGAGCAGTACTTC. Protein product: CASSLAIGQGYEQYF. Supplemented by reference TRBV7-9 and TRBJ2-7, the full variable domain reads DTGVSQNPRHKITKRGQNVTFRCDPISEHNRLYWYRQTLGQGPEFLTYFQNEAQLEKSRLLSDRFSAERPKGSFSTLEIQRTEQGDSAMYLCASSLAIGQGYEQYFGPGTRLTVT.

This clonotype has only a few counts. This chain's CDR3 is CASSPNSRGEQYF. CDR3 nucleotides: TGTGCCAGCAGCCCGAATTCTAGGGGCGAGCAGTACTTC. The chain recombines TRBV6-6 with TRBJ2-7; D is possibly TRBD1 (5 bases). The CDR3 is 13 amino acids. Deletions cut 6 bases from V and 6 bases from J, with 15 bases between. Germline values: CDR1 MNHNY, CDR2 SVGAGI (reference sequence).

The genes are TRBV7-8 and TRBJ2-1; 11 nucleotides agree with TRBD2. The V and J ends lost 9 bases and 0 bases, in that order; junction bases with no gene match: 16. This CDR3 is built from 19 residues. Germline lookup yields CDR1 SGHVS and CDR2 FQNEAQ. DNA of the CDR3: TGTGCCAGATTAGATCCTAGCGGGGGGCCACCAAGCTCCTACAATGAGCAGTTCTTC. This codes for CARLDPSGGPPSSYNEQFF.

The chain links TRBV2 to TRBJ1-5, with 12 bases identical to TRBD1. The CDR3 spans 16 residues. Unmatched junction bases numbered 6, after V lost 6 bases and J lost 3 bases. Germline V gives CDR1 SNHLY, CDR2 FYNNEI. The chain's CDR3 is CASRAGTGGANQPQHF. The CDR3 nucleotides read TGTGCCAGCAGGGCCGGGACAGGGGGCGCCAATCAGCCCCAGCATTTT.

CDR3 DNA: TGCAGTGCTCCTGGTGATGCCTCCTACGAGCAGTACTTC. Protein product: CSAPGDASYEQYF. The chain couples TRBV20-1 to TRBJ2-7; D ambiguous. V was shortened by 5 bases and J by 0 bases, with 11 bases between the two germline ends. This CDR3 has 13 amino acids. Germline CDR1 and CDR2: DFQATT and SNEGSKA (reference sequence).

The rearrangement uses TRBV3-1 and TRBJ2-7, with 7 bases aligning to TRBD1. The closer fit of TRBJ2-5 to the DNA end suggests the J call may be wrong. Germline values: CDR1 LGHDT, CDR2 YNNKEL (reference sequence). CDR3 length: 14 amino acids. The CDR3 coding sequence is TGTGCCAGCAGCCAAGGACAGGGTCTGGCGACCCAGTACTTC. Its protein product is CASSQGQGLATQYF.

As for this clonotype: Germline is not matched at one junction end, which may reflect a read error. The rearrangement uses TRBV6-5 and TRBJ2-1, with 8 bases aligning to TRBD2. CDR3 length: 16 residues. The germline gives CDR1 MNHEY, CDR2 SVGAGI. The CDR3 nucleotides read TGTGCCAGCAGTTCCCGGGCGGGAGGAACCTACAATGAGAAGTTCTTC. It codes for CASSSRAGGTYNEKFF.

This clonotype was counted between two and nine times. The chain links TRBV20-1 to TRBJ2-7; a possible D gene is TRBD2 (7 bases). Germline V gives CDR1 DFQATT, CDR2 SNEGSKA (reference sequence). The CDR3 sequence is 16 residues long. V lost 5 bases and J 2 bases, leaving 22 bases between the germline ends. CDR3 residues: CSAGAGAGRAPYEQYF. For the CDR3, the DNA is TGCAGTGCTGGGGCGGGGGCGGGTCGAGCTCCCTACGAGCAGTACTTC.

The chain links TRBV7-9 to TRBJ2-4; no clear D gene. From germline, CDR1 is SEHNR and CDR2 FQNEAQ (reference sequence). This CDR3 contains 14 residues. V lost 7 bases to trimming and J lost 0 bases, with 10 bases between them. The CDR3 region has the DNA TGTGCCAGCACATCGAACCTAGCCAAAAACATTCAGTACTTC. Translation gives CASTSNLAKNIQYF. The entire variable domain, with the rest obtained from reference TRBV7-9 and TRBJ2-4, is as follows: DTGVSQNPRHKITKRGQNVTFRCDPISEHNRLYWYRQTLGQGPEFLTYFQNEAQLEKSRLLSDRFSAERPKGSFSTLEIQRTEQGDSAMYLCASTSNLAKNIQYFGAGTRLSVL.

This clonotype was found a few times. This chain joins TRBV20-1 and TRBJ2-7; D unclear. The CDR3 runs 14 residues. Germline CDR1 is DFQATT and CDR2 is SNEGSKA (reference sequence). V lost 6 bases, J lost 2 bases, and 17 bases lay in between. The CDR3 region has the DNA TGCAGTGCCGGAATGCAAGCGAACACCTACGAGCAGTACTTC. It encodes CSAGMQANTYEQYF.

Remarks on this clonotype: This CDR3 is missing its conserved last phenylalanine or tryptophan, likely due to a read error. This rearrangement joins TRBV5-1 to TRBJ2-4, with D perhaps assigned TRBD1 or TRBD2 (5 bases each). With the DNA end fitting TRBJ2-7 better, the J assignment may be wrong. In germline, CDR1 is SGHRS, CDR2 YFSETQ. This CDR3 region has 16 residues. The CDR3 sequence: CASSSPETGPTYEQYC. In DNA, the CDR3 is TGCGCCAGCAGCTCCCCGGAGACGGGACCAACCTACGAGCAGTACTGC.

A remark on this clonotype: A read error is possible here, since a much larger clone lies one base away. V is TRBV29-1 and J is TRBJ1-2, with 7 bases fitting TRBD1. The germline V gene encodes CDR1 SQVTM and CDR2 ANQGSEA. Germline trimming cut 7 bases from V and 6 bases from J; bases unmatched to any gene: 8. This CDR3 is 12 amino acids long. CDR3 region: CSAVDRANGYTF. CDR3 nucleotides: TGCAGCGCCGTTGACAGGGCGAATGGCTACACCTTC. The complete variable domain, with remaining parts taken from reference TRBV29-1 and TRBJ1-2, reads SAVISQKPSRDICQRGTSLTIQCQVDSQVTMMFWYRQQPGQSLTLIATANQGSEATYESGFVIDKFPISRPNLTFSTLTVSNMSPEDSSIYLCSAVDRANGYTFGSGTRLTVV.

Ten or more counts support this clonotype. The rearrangement joins TRBV4-1 to TRBJ2-6; perhaps TRBD2 as D (5 bases). The CDR3 totals 15 residues. With 1 base removed from V and 12 bases from J, the gap between germline ends came to 16 bases. Germline V gives CDR1 MGHRA, CDR2 YSYEKL. The CDR3 spells CASSQVGSVHFVLTF. In DNA form, the CDR3 reads TGCGCCAGCAGCCAAGTTGGGAGCGTCCATTTCGTCCTGACTTTC.

This clonotype was seen a single time. The genes are TRBV19 and TRBJ2-3; 7 bases are shared with TRBD2. V gave up 7 bases and J gave up 2 bases; unmatched junction bases: 6. The germline V gene has CDR1 LNHDA and CDR2 SQIVND (reference sequence). The CDR3 runs 14 residues. DNA for the CDR3: TGTGCCAGTACTCCGACTAGCCCCACAGATACGCAGTATTTT. Its protein product is CASTPTSPTDTQYF. Variable domain in full (rest from reference TRBV19 and TRBJ2-3): DGGITQSPKYLFRKEGQNVTLSCEQNLNHDAMYWYRQDPGQGLRLIYYSQIVNDFQKGDIAEGYSVSREKKESFPLTVTSAQKNPTAFYLCASTPTSPTDTQYFGPGTRLTVL.

This sequence joins TRBV20-1 and TRBJ2-1; D is perhaps TRBD2 (7 bases). The V gene's germline CDR1 is DFQATT and CDR2 SNEGSKA (reference sequence). The CDR3 consists of 15 residues. The V end was cut by 0 bases, the J end by 2 bases, with 11 bases between. CDR3 coding DNA: TGCAGTGCTAGAGATAGGGGGGGCACCTACAATGAGCAGTTCTTC. Amino acids: CSARDRGGTYNEQFF.

This clonotype was seen more than once but under ten times. The chain has TRBV20-1 and TRBJ1-5; D is uncertain. The length of the CDR3 is 14 residues. Germline V gene sequence: CDR1 DFQATT, CDR2 SNEGSKA (reference sequence). The V end lost 6 bases, the J end lost 1 base, and 13 bases lay between the germline ends. In DNA form, the CDR3 reads TGCAGTGCAGAAGCTTATGGAAGCAATCAGCCCCAGCATTTT. Translated: CSAEAYGSNQPQHF.

The chain recombines TRBV29-1 with TRBJ1-1, with D possibly being TRBD1 (5 bases). This CDR3 is built from 12 residues. V lost 5 bases to trimming and J lost 3 bases, with 10 bases between them. Looked up from germline, CDR1 is SQVTM and CDR2 is ANQGSEA. DNA for the CDR3: TGCAGCGTTTTAAAGGGGTACACTGAAGCTTTCTTT. This encodes CSVLKGYTEAFF.

V is TRBV5-1 and J is TRBJ2-1; TRBD2 matches 14 bases. V shed 4 bases, J shed 5 bases, and the junction held 5 bases outside the gene matches. The germline V gene encodes CDR1 SGHRS and CDR2 YFSETQ. The CDR3 is 16 amino acids. CDR3 region: CASSKRTSGGNNEQFF. The CDR3 DNA reads TGCGCCAGCAGCAAACGGACTAGCGGGGGGAACAATGAGCAGTTCTTC. Based on the CDR3 plus reference TRBV5-1 and TRBJ2-1, the full variable domain is KAGVTQTPRYLIKTRGQQVTLSCSPISGHRSVSWYQQTPGQGLQFLFEYFSETQRNKGNFPGRFSGRQFSNSRSEMNVSTLELGDSALYLCASSKRTSGGNNEQFFGPGTRLTVL.